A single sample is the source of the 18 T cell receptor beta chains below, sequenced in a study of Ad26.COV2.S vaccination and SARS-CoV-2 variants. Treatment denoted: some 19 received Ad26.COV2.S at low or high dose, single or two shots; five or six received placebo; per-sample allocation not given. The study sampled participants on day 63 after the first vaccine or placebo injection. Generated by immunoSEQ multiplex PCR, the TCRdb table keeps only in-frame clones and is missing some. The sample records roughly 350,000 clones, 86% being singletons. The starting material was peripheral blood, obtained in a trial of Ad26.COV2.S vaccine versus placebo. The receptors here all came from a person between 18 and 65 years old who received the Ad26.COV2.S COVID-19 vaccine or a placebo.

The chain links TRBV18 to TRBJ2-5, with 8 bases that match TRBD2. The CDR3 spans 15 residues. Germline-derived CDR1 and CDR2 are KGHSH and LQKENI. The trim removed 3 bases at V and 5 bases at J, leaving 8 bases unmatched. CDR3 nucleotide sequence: TGTGCCAGCTCACCCCAATCCGGGACTAGGGAGACCCAGTACTTC. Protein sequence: CASSPQSGTRETQYF.

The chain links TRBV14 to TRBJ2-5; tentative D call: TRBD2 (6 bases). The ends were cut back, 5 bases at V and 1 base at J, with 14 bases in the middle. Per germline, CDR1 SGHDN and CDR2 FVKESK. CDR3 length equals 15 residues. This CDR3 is CASSAFVAVQETQYF. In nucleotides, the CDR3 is TGTGCCAGCAGCGCATTCGTAGCGGTCCAAGAGACCCAGTACTTC.

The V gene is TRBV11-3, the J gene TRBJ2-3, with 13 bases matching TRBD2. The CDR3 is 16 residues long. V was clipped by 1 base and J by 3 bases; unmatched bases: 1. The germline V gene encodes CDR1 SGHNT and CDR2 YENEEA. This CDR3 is CASSLGTSGSTDTQYF. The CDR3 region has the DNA TGTGCCAGCAGCTTAGGGACTAGCGGGAGTACAGATACGCAGTATTTT.

This CDR3 reads CASRLGTEYGYTF. CDR3 bases: TGTGCCAGCAGGTTAGGGACAGAGTATGGCTACACCTTC. This chain uses TRBV28 with TRBJ1-2, with TRBD1 matching 7 bases. After removal of 6 bases from V and 5 bases from J, the junction contained 6 bases not matched to a gene. The CDR3 spans 13 residues. CDR1 is MDHEN, CDR2 SYDVKM, per germline.

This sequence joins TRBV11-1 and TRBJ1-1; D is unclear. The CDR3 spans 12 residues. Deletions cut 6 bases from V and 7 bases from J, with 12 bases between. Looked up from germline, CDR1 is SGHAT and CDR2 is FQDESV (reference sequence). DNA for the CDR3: TGTGCCAGCAGTTACCATCGGGGTGAAGCTTTCTTT. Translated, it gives CASSYHRGEAFF.

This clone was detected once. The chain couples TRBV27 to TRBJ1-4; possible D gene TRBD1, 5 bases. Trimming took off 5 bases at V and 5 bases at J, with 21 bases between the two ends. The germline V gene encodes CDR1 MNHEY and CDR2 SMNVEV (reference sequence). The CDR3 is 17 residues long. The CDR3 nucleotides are TGTGCCAGCAGTAGCACCGGGGCGCATCCTACAAATGAAAAACTGTTTTTT. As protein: CASSSTGAHPTNEKLFF.

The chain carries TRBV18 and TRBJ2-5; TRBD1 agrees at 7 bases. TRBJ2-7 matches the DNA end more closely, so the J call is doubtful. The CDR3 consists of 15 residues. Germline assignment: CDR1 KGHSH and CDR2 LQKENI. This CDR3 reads CASSPPRGQVYEQYF. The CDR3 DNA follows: TGTGCCAGCTCACCACCCCGTGGACAGGTCTACGAGCAGTACTTC.

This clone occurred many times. The CDR3 DNA follows: TGTGCCAGCAGCTTAAGAGTAGCGCCAGATACGCAGTATTTT. It yields the protein CASSLRVAPDTQYF. This chain uses TRBV7-3 with TRBJ2-3; tentative D call: TRBD2 (5 bases). Germline lookup yields CDR1 SGHTA and CDR2 FQGTGA. CDR3 length equals 14 residues. V shed 1 base and J shed 4 bases, with 9 bases lying between them.

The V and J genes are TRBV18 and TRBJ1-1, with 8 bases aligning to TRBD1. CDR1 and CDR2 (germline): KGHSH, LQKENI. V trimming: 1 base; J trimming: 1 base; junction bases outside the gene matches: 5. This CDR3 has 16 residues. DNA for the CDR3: TGTGCCAGCTCACCACGATCCGGGACAGGGAACACTGAAGCTTTCTTT. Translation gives CASSPRSGTGNTEAFF.

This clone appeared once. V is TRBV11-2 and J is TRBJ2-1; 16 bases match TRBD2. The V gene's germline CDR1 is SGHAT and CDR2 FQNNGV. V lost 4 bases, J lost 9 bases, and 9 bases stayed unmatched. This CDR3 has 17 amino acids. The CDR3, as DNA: TGTGCCAGCAGCTCTACCGGGACTAGCGGGAGGGTAGGTGAGCAGTTCTTC. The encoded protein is CASSSTGTSGRVGEQFF.

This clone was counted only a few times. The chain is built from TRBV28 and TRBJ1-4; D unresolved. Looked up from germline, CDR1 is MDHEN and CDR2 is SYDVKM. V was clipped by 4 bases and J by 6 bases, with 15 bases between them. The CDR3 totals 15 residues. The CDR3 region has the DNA TGTGCCAGCAGTTCGCCCCTGGTTTCTCATGAAAAACTGTTTTTT. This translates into CASSSPLVSHEKLFF.

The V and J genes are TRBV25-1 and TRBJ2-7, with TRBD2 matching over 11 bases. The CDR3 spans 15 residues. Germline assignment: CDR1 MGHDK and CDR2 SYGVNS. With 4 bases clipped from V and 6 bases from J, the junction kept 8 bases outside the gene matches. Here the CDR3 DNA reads TGTGCCAGCAGTGTTACTAGCGGGAGTTCGGGCGAGCAGTACTTC. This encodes CASSVTSGSSGEQYF.

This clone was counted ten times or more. The chain's CDR3 is CASSLGTANYGYTF. The CDR3 DNA follows: TGCGCCAGCAGCTTGGGGACAGCTAACTATGGCTACACCTTC. J is TRBJ1-2 and V is TRBV5-1; tentative D call: TRBD1 (6 bases). Trimming removed 0 bases from V and 0 bases from J, with 6 bases in between. Germline values: CDR1 SGHRS, CDR2 YFSETQ. The length of the CDR3 is 14 residues. The full variable domain, in which reference TRBV5-1 and TRBJ1-2 provide the parts outside the CDR3, is KAGVTQTPRYLIKTRGQQVTLSCSPISGHRSVSWYQQTPGQGLQFLFEYFSETQRNKGNFPGRFSGRQFSNSRSEMNVSTLELGDSALYLCASSLGTANYGYTFGSGTRLTVV.

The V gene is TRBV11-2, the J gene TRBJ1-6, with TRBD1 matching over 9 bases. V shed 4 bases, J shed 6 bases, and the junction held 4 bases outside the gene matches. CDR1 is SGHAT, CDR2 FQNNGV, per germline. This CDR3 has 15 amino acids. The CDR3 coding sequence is TGTGCCAGCAGCTCGGGACAGGGTTCTAATTCACCCCTCCACTTT. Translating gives CASSSGQGSNSPLHF. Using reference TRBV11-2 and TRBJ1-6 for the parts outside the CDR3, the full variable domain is EAGVAQSPRYKIIEKRQSVAFWCNPISGHATLYWYQQILGQGPKLLIQFQNNGVVDDSQLPKDRFSAERLKGVDSTLKIQPAKLEDSAVYLCASSSGQGSNSPLHFGNGTRLTVT.

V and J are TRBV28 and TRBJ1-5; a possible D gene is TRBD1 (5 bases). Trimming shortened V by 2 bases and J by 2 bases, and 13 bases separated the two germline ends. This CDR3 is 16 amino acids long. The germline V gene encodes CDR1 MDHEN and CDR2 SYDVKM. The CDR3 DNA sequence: TGTGCCAGCAGTTTAAAAGGGACTCGGGGCAATCAGCCCCAGCATTTT. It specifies CASSLKGTRGNQPQHF. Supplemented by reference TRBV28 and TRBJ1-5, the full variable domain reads DVKVTQSSRYLVKRTGEKVFLECVQDMDHENMFWYRQDPGLGLRLIYFSYDVKMKEKGDIPEGYSVSREKKERFSLILESASTNQTSMYLCASSLKGTRGNQPQHFGDGTRLSIL.

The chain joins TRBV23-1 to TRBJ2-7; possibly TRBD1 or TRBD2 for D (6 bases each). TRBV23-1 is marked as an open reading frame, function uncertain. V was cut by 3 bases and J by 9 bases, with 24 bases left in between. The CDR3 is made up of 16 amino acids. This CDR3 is CASSHGRGRGIPGQYF. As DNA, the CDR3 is TGCGCCAGCAGTCATGGCCGGGGGCGAGGGATCCCAGGGCAGTACTTC.

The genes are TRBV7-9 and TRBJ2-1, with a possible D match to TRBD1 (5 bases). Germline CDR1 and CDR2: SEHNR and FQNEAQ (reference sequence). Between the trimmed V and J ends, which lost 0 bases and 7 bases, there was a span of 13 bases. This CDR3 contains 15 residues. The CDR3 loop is CASSLAQGRRNEQFF. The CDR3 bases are TGTGCCAGCAGCTTAGCGCAGGGCCGTAGAAATGAGCAGTTCTTC.

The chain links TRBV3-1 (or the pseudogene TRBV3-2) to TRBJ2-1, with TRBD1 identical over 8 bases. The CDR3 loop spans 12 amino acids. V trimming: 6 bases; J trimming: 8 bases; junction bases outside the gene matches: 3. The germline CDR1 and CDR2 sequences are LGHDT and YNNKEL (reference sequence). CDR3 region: CASSPGGDEQFF. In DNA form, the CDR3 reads TGTGCCAGCAGTCCAGGGGGCGATGAGCAGTTCTTC.